The next 23 T cell receptor beta chains were all read from a single sample in a study of cytomegalovirus exposure and HLA in healthy donors. The PCR made use of 60 Vbeta and 13 Jbeta primers. Method: immunoSEQ multiplex PCR; TCRdb's copy keeps in-frame clones and lacks some. The sample contains some 99,000 clones, roughly 76% of which appear only once. The sample comprised PBMCs. The receptors were sampled from a man between 35 and 55 years old in good health and CMV-seronegative.

V and J are TRBV28 and TRBJ2-5; 9 bases map to TRBD1. The CDR3 has 16 residues. After removal of 4 bases from V and 3 bases from J, the junction contained 9 bases not matched to a gene. CDR1 and CDR2 from the germline V gene are MDHEN and SYDVKM. CDR3 sequence reads: CASSSQGADFKETQYF. DNA of the CDR3: TGTGCCAGCAGTTCACAGGGGGCGGATTTTAAAGAGACCCAGTACTTC.

This clone was seen only once. The rearrangement joins TRBV7-2 to TRBJ1-5; no clear D. The CDR3 is 17 residues long. The V gene lost 1 base and the J gene lost 2 bases, with 15 bases spanning the gap. Per the germline V gene, CDR1 is SGHTA and CDR2 is FQGNSA. The CDR3 sequence is CASSLDPAHSGNQPQHF. The CDR3 DNA reads as TGTGCCAGCAGCTTAGACCCTGCGCACTCCGGCAATCAGCCCCAGCATTTT.

The chain recombines TRBV2 with TRBJ1-4; 7 bases fit TRBD1. The CDR3 extends over 14 amino acids. Germline V gene sequence: CDR1 SNHLY, CDR2 FYNNEI. The V and J ends lost 8 bases and 8 bases, in that order; junction bases with no gene match: 11. CDR3 in amino acids: CASRSRDRIEKLFF. In nucleotides, the CDR3 is TGTGCCAGCCGTAGCCGGGACAGAATAGAAAAACTGTTTTTT.

The chain combines TRBV5-6 with TRBJ1-2; TRBD1 might be the D (5 bases). Germline loops: CDR1 SGHDT, CDR2 YYEEEE. The CDR3 is made up of 13 amino acids. The ends were cut back, 4 bases at V and 4 bases at J, with 11 bases in the middle. The CDR3 DNA sequence: TGTGCCAGCAGCGGCTGGGACTTCTATGGCTACACCTTC. It specifies CASSGWDFYGYTF.

This sequence joins TRBV5-1 and TRBJ1-2, with TRBD1 as a possible D gene (6 bases). Germline CDR1 reads SGHRS; CDR2 reads YFSETQ. The CDR3 covers 14 residues. V was clipped by 5 bases and J by 1 base, with 12 bases between them. The CDR3 sequence is CASRPGQINYGYTF. In DNA, the CDR3 is TGCGCCAGCAGGCCCGGACAGATTAACTATGGCTACACCTTC.

The rearrangement uses TRBV28 and TRBJ2-1; 10 positions match TRBD2. Looked up from germline, CDR1 is MDHEN and CDR2 is SYDVKM. Trimming cost V 4 bases and J 1 base; bases outside gene matches: 4. This CDR3 is 16 amino acids long. This chain's CDR3 is CASSSPSGGSYNEQFF. In DNA form, the CDR3 reads TGTGCCAGCAGTTCGCCTAGCGGGGGTTCCTACAATGAGCAGTTCTTC. Combining the CDR3 with reference TRBV28 and TRBJ2-1 gives the whole variable domain DVKVTQSSRYLVKRTGEKVFLECVQDMDHENMFWYRQDPGLGLRLIYFSYDVKMKEKGDIPEGYSVSREKKERFSLILESASTNQTSMYLCASSSPSGGSYNEQFFGPGTRLTVL.

The chain recombines TRBV7-9 with TRBJ2-7, with 11 positions matching TRBD2. The junction had 0 bases not matched to a gene; V was cut back by 2 bases and J by 3 bases. Germline values: CDR1 SEHNR, CDR2 FQNEAQ (reference sequence). CDR3 length: 14 amino acids. The CDR3 is CASSLTSGGYEQYF. CDR3 DNA: TGTGCCAGCAGCTTAACTAGCGGGGGCTACGAGCAGTACTTC.

The J gene is TRBJ2-7, the V gene TRBV7-6; 10 nucleotides agree with TRBD1. CDR3 length: 15 amino acids. The J segment lost 5 bases and the V segment lost 5 bases, leaving 9 bases of the junction unmatched. Germline-derived CDR1 and CDR2 are SGHVS and FNYEAQ. The CDR3 DNA is TGTGCCAGCAGCCCCGCGGGACAGGGGATCCACGAGCAGTACTTC. Residues: CASSPAGQGIHEQYF.

This rearrangement joins TRBV6-1 to TRBJ1-2; tentative D call: TRBD1 (6 bases). Germline CDR1 MNHNS, CDR2 SASEGT. V was clipped by 6 bases and J by 5 bases, with 19 bases between them. The CDR3 totals 15 residues. The CDR3 is CASRPARGQGYGYTF. In nucleotides, the CDR3 is TGTGCCAGCAGGCCCGCACGGGGTCAGGGGTATGGCTACACCTTC.

The V and J genes are TRBV27 and TRBJ1-6; TRBD1 is a possible D gene (5 bases). This CDR3 has 13 amino acids. Trimming stripped 6 bases from V and 8 bases from J, with 11 bases between. Germline-derived CDR1 and CDR2 are MNHEY and SMNVEV (reference sequence). The CDR3 sequence is CASRDKRDSPLHF. CDR3 in DNA: TGTGCCAGCAGGGACAAAAGGGATTCACCCCTCCACTTT.

The chain uses TRBV6-5 and TRBJ2-7, with D perhaps matching TRBD1 (5 bases). V was trimmed by 6 bases and J by 3 bases, leaving 6 bases between them. Germline V gene sequence: CDR1 MNHEY, CDR2 SVGAGI. The CDR3 runs 11 residues. CDR3 in DNA: TGTGCCAGCAGAACAGGCTACGAGCAGTACTTC. Amino acid sequence: CASRTGYEQYF.

The genes are TRBV5-4 and TRBJ2-1, with D unresolved. Germline lookup yields CDR1 SGHNT and CDR2 YYREEE (reference sequence). V was cut by 2 bases and J by 2 bases, with 11 bases left in between. This CDR3 is 15 amino acids long. CDR3 bases: TGTGCCAGCAGCTTTGCTAGAAATCCCTACAATGAGCAGTTCTTC. Translated: CASSFARNPYNEQFF.

This chain links TRBV19 with TRBJ1-2; D possibly corresponds to TRBD1 (5 bases). Germline V gene data show CDR1 as LNHDA and CDR2 as SQIVND (reference sequence). The length of the CDR3 is 13 residues. Trimming removed 2 bases at V and 7 bases at J, with 11 bases between. The CDR3 spells CASSIRQGFGYTF. Here the CDR3 DNA reads TGTGCCAGTAGTATAAGGCAGGGTTTTGGCTACACCTTC.

The gene calls are TRBV6-1 and TRBJ2-2, with TRBD2 identical over 11 bases. The trim removed 5 bases at V and 5 bases at J, leaving 4 bases unmatched. Per the germline V gene, CDR1 is MNHNS and CDR2 is SASEGT. This CDR3 is 15 amino acids long. The CDR3 sequence is CASSTLAGDTGELFF. The CDR3 nucleotides are TGTGCCAGCAGTACACTAGCGGGAGATACCGGGGAGCTGTTTTTT.

The rearrangement joins TRBV4-1 to TRBJ2-2; 9 bases match TRBD2. The V gene's germline CDR1 is MGHRA and CDR2 YSYEKL. With V trimmed by 4 bases and J by 1 base, 1 base remained unmatched. CDR3 size: 15 residues. CDR3 region: CASSLSGRNTGELFF. The DNA of the CDR3 is TGCGCCAGCAGCCTTAGCGGGAGGAACACCGGGGAGCTGTTTTTT.

The V and J genes are TRBV7-2 and TRBJ2-1; 8 positions agree with TRBD2. V lost 4 bases to trimming and J lost 4 bases; unmatched junction nucleotides: 12. CDR3 length equals 17 residues. Germline assignment: CDR1 SGHTA and CDR2 FQGNSA. The DNA of the CDR3 is TGTGCCAGCAGCTCCCCCTCGGGAGGGGCTAATTACAATGAGCAGTTCTTC. Translation gives CASSSPSGGANYNEQFF.

The rearrangement joins TRBV18 to TRBJ2-3; 9 nucleotides line up with TRBD2. V lost 6 bases and J lost 1; bases outside the gene matches: 8. CDR3 length equals 16 residues. Per germline, CDR1 KGHSH and CDR2 LQKENI. The chain's CDR3 is CASSYDPSGGTDTQYF. The DNA of the CDR3 is TGTGCCAGCTCGTACGACCCTAGCGGGGGCACAGATACGCAGTATTTT.

The V call is TRBV5-1, the J call TRBJ2-2; D is undetermined. CDR1 is SGHRS and CDR2 is YFSETQ in the germline V gene. V was trimmed by 1 base and J by 0 bases, leaving 4 bases between them. CDR3 length equals 14 residues. This CDR3 is CASSLTTNTGELFF. For the CDR3, the DNA is TGCGCCAGCAGCTTGACAACGAACACCGGGGAGCTGTTTTTT. Full variable domain (rest looked up from reference TRBV5-1 and TRBJ2-2): KAGVTQTPRYLIKTRGQQVTLSCSPISGHRSVSWYQQTPGQGLQFLFEYFSETQRNKGNFPGRFSGRQFSNSRSEMNVSTLELGDSALYLCASSLTTNTGELFFGEGSRLTVL.

J is TRBJ2-7 and V is TRBV21-1; the table's D gene call, TRBD1, was not cross checked with the DNA. TRBV21-1 is an annotated pseudogene. This CDR3 comprises 16 residues. The CDR3 here is CASSGPGQDLSYEQYF. The CDR3 nucleotides read TGTGCCAGCAGCGGTCCGGGACAGGACCTCTCCTACGAGCAGTACTTC.

The chain couples TRBV27 to TRBJ2-2, with TRBD1 matching 8 bases. The CDR3 spans 15 residues. Germline CDR1 is MNHEY and CDR2 is SMNVEV (reference sequence). The J segment lost 7 bases and the V segment lost 3 bases, leaving 7 bases of the junction unmatched. The CDR3 DNA reads TGTGCCAGCAGTTTCGGCCAGGGGGCAGGCGGGGAGCTGTTTTTT. Protein product: CASSFGQGAGGELFF.

The rearrangement links TRBV7-8 to TRBJ2-7; 9 bases match TRBD1. Losses at the gene ends were 5 bases for V and 7 bases for J; bases not matched to a gene: 9. CDR1 is SGHVS, CDR2 FQNEAQ, per germline. This CDR3 is built from 14 residues. The CDR3 protein is CASSTGTGRWEQYF. The CDR3 nucleotides are TGTGCCAGCAGCACCGGGACAGGGCGTTGGGAGCAGTACTTC. The whole variable domain, remainder taken from reference TRBV7-8 and TRBJ2-7, is GAGVSQSPRYKVAKRGQDVALRCDPISGHVSLFWYQQALGQGPEFLTYFQNEAQLDKSGLPSDRFFAERPEGSVSTLKIQRTQQEDSAVYLCASSTGTGRWEQYFGPGTRLTVT.

This chain links TRBV2 with TRBJ2-6; maybe TRBD2 (6 bases). The CDR3 runs to 15 residues. Per the germline V gene, CDR1 is SNHLY and CDR2 is FYNNEI. Deletions cut 6 bases from V and 0 bases from J, with 9 bases between. The DNA of the CDR3 is TGTGCCAGCAGGGGAGGACCCTCTGGGGCCAACGTCCTGACTTTC. Protein: CASRGGPSGANVLTF.

The V call is TRBV30, the J call TRBJ1-4, with 8 bases fitting TRBD1. Germline V gene lookup returns CDR1 GTSNPN and CDR2 SVGIG (reference sequence). Losses at the gene ends were 0 bases for V and 7 bases for J; bases not matched to a gene: 10. This CDR3 comprises 16 residues. Here the CDR3 reads CAWSVTRDRISEKLFF. In DNA form, the CDR3 reads TGTGCCTGGAGTGTTACCCGGGACAGGATCAGTGAAAAACTGTTTTTT.